This T cell receptor beta chain is drawn from a study of OX40 agonist ivuxolimab in advanced cancers. Study overall: Head and neck, renal cell, melanoma or hepatocellular carcinoma were the cancers that dose-escalation patients had. Of mixed ages from about 20 to 80 and averaging approximately 60 years, the group was around 78% male. One patient with hepatocellular carcinoma and two with cutaneous melanoma, three in all, had partial responses.

A note on this clone: What it binds is unknown.

Study results and limitations: Expanded clones tended on average to be more numerous among CD8+ T cells than CD4+.

The CDR3 covers 13 residues. The germline V gene encodes CDR1 MDHEN and CDR2 SYDVKM. Trimming took off 3 bases at V and 8 bases at J, with 11 bases between the two ends. Assay used: immunoSEQ multiplex PCR; TCRdb lists only in-frame clones, some missing. The repertoire consists of about 30,000 clones, with about four fifths occurring once and the leading ten covering under 25%. The chain is built from TRBV28 and TRBJ2-1; the D is unclear. This sequence was found in an adult with an advanced solid tumor such as melanoma, head and neck, liver or kidney cancer. The sequenced sample was CD4+ or CD8+ T cells sorted from blood, obtained in a trial of the OX40 agonist ivuxolimab. CDR3: CASSFGGLDEQFF. The CDR3 DNA reads as TGTGCCAGCAGTTTCGGCGGCCTGGATGAGCAGTTCTTC.